One and the same sample provided the 3 T cell receptor beta chains below, sequenced in a study of CD8 T cells in ankylosing spondylitis. MiXCR, applied by TCRdb to the 5' RACE reads, yields one record per CDR3 protein. This sample has approximately 24,000 distinct CDR3 sequences, with over 2% found just once. The specimen sequenced was blood, either unsorted or a sorted T cell fraction (not recorded which). These TCRs come from a female donor with ankylosing spondylitis or in good health (not recorded which).

This clonotype has a count of ten or more. The J gene is TRBJ2-2, the V gene TRBV9, with 8 bases that match TRBD2. The V gene end was trimmed by 0 bases and the J gene end by 3 bases; junction bases not matched to a gene: 1. CDR3 length equals 15 residues. Germline V gives CDR1 SGDLS, CDR2 YYNGEE. For the CDR3, the DNA is TGTGCCAGCAGCGTAGCGGGGGGGCACACCGGGGAGCTGTTTTTT. Encoded protein: CASSVAGGHTGELFF.

There are many counts of this clonotype. This chain joins TRBV9 and TRBJ1-4; D is undetermined. V was cut by 7 bases and J by 0 bases, with 10 bases left in between. The germline V gene has CDR1 SGDLS and CDR2 YYNGEE. CDR3 size: 14 residues. CDR3 protein: CASGRSATNEKLFF. For the CDR3, the DNA is TGTGCCAGCGGCCGATCTGCAACTAATGAAAAACTGTTTTTT. The complete variable domain, with remaining parts taken from reference TRBV9 and TRBJ1-4, reads DSGVTQTPKHLITATGQRVTLRCSPRSGDLSVYWYQQSLDQGLQFLIQYYNGEERAKGNILERFSAQQFPDLHSELNLSSLELGDSALYFCASGRSATNEKLFFGSGTQLSVL.

This clonotype was found many times. This CDR3 reads CASSVKGVTDTQYF. CDR3 nucleotide sequence: TGTGCCAGCAGCGTAAAAGGAGTCACAGATACGCAGTATTTT. The V and J genes are TRBV9 and TRBJ2-3; D is unresolved. Germline V gene data show CDR1 as SGDLS and CDR2 as YYNGEE. This CDR3 has 14 residues. V lost 1 base to trimming and J lost 2 bases, with 8 bases between them.